The 15 T cell receptor beta chains below all came from one sample that was sequenced in a study of T cell responses to AZD1222 COVID-19 vaccine. Assay used: immunoSEQ multiplex PCR; TCRdb lists only in-frame clones, some missing. The repertoire has roughly 96,000 clones, roughly 88% of them found once; the top ten carry roughly 2.7%. Sequences were derived from peripheral blood, sampled on day 0 of AZD1222 vaccination. The receptors originated from an adult in good health.

The chain recombines TRBV4-1 with TRBJ2-3, with D hard to call. Germline-derived CDR1 and CDR2 are MGHRA and YSYEKL. Trimming stripped 2 bases from V and 4 bases from J, with 10 bases between. The CDR3 has 14 amino acids. This CDR3 reads CASSQPTKADTQYF. Here the CDR3 DNA reads TGCGCCAGCAGCCAACCCACTAAGGCAGATACGCAGTATTTT.

The chain carries TRBV3-1 (or the pseudogene TRBV3-2) and TRBJ2-3; the D gene is possibly TRBD1 (7 bases). The V end was cut by 2 bases, the J end by 7 bases, with 13 bases between. The CDR3 length is 14 residues. Per germline, CDR1 LGHDT and CDR2 YNNKEL (reference sequence). The CDR3 DNA reads as TGTGCCAGCAGCCAAATAGACAGGGACTATACGCAGTATTTT. Its protein product is CASSQIDRDYTQYF.

J is TRBJ1-2 and V is TRBV4-1, with D possibly TRBD1 on 6 matching bases. V was trimmed by 0 bases and J by 2 bases, leaving 16 bases between them. Germline CDR1 and CDR2: MGHRA and YSYEKL. The CDR3 consists of 17 residues. The CDR3 region is CASSQDRVGGGNYGYTF. In DNA form, the CDR3 reads TGCGCCAGCAGCCAAGACAGGGTGGGAGGGGGAAACTATGGCTACACCTTC.

The gene calls are TRBV10-1 and TRBJ2-1, with 9 bases lining up with TRBD1. Germline loops: CDR1 WNHNN, CDR2 SYGVQD (reference sequence). CDR3 length: 15 residues. V gave up 6 bases and J gave up 5 bases; unmatched junction bases: 8. The CDR3: CASSPGQGSNNEQFF. Written as DNA, the CDR3 is TGCGCCAGCAGCCCTGGACAGGGGTCCAACAATGAGCAGTTCTTC.

The J gene is TRBJ1-2, the V gene TRBV5-6; the D gene is possibly TRBD1 (5 bases). Germline values: CDR1 SGHDT, CDR2 YYEEEE. The ends were cut back, 1 base at V and 0 bases at J, with 10 bases in the middle. The CDR3 loop spans 15 amino acids. The CDR3 spells CASSLQGPANYGYTF. The CDR3 nucleotides read TGTGCCAGCAGCTTGCAGGGACCAGCTAACTATGGCTACACCTTC. The variable domain in full, with the rest retrieved from reference TRBV5-6 and TRBJ1-2, is DAGVTQSPTHLIKTRGQQVTLRCSPKSGHDTVSWYQQALGQGPQFIFQYYEEEERQRGNFPDRFSGHQFPNYSSELNVNALLLGDSALYLCASSLQGPANYGYTFGSGTRLTVV.

This chain joins TRBV4-2 and TRBJ2-2; perhaps TRBD1 as D (6 bases). The CDR3 runs 14 residues. Deletions cut 1 base from V and 3 bases from J, with 6 bases between. Germline V CDR1 and CDR2: LGHNA, YNFKEQ. The CDR3 bases are TGTGCCAGCAGCCAAGGACAGGACACCGGGGAGCTGTTTTTT. Protein sequence: CASSQGQDTGELFF.

The rearrangement joins TRBV4-1 to TRBJ2-2; TRBD2 matches at 13 bases. V gave up 6 bases and J gave up 6 bases; unmatched junction bases: 7. Germline V gene lookup returns CDR1 MGHRA and CDR2 YSYEKL. This CDR3 contains 16 residues. The CDR3, as DNA: TGCGCCAGCAGGACTACTAGCGGGAGGGATGCCGGGGAGCTGTTTTTT. Its protein product is CASRTTSGRDAGELFF.

The chain is built from TRBV20-1 and TRBJ2-2; D might be TRBD2 (5 bases). The CDR3 totals 16 residues. V was trimmed by 3 bases and J by 2 bases, leaving 16 bases between them. The germline gives CDR1 DFQATT, CDR2 SNEGSKA (reference sequence). The CDR3 DNA reads as TGCAGTGCTAGTAAAGGAGGATTTGAAAACACCGGGGAGCTGTTTTTT. It translates to CSASKGGFENTGELFF.

The chain couples TRBV12-3 or TRBV12-4 to TRBJ2-7, with D maybe TRBD1 (5 bases). The CDR3 has 13 residues. V gave up 7 bases and J gave up 6 bases, with 16 bases separating them. This chain's CDR3 is CASTNHYQGEQYF. For the CDR3, the DNA is TGTGCCAGCACTAACCACTACCAGGGCGAGCAGTACTTC.

The chain couples TRBV27 to TRBJ2-7; 9 bases agree with TRBD2. Trimming took 2 bases from V and 4 from J; bases not matched to a gene: 3. Per germline, CDR1 MNHEY and CDR2 SMNVEV (reference sequence). The length of the CDR3 is 14 residues. CDR3 in DNA: TGTGCCAGCAGTTTAACTAGCGGGCGGTACGAGCAGTACTTC. It encodes CASSLTSGRYEQYF.

The V gene is TRBV2, the J gene TRBJ1-1; D is ambiguous. Looked up from germline, CDR1 is SNHLY and CDR2 is FYNNEI. CDR3 length: 13 residues. V was clipped by 4 bases and J by 2 bases, with 8 bases between them. In nucleotides, the CDR3 is TGTGCCAGCAGTGGGGAGAGAAACACTGAAGCTTTCTTT. It translates to CASSGERNTEAFF. The full variable domain, completed using reference TRBV2 and TRBJ1-1, is EPEVTQTPSHQVTQMGQEVILRCVPISNHLYFYWYRQILGQKVEFLVSFYNNEISEKSEIFDDQFSVERPDGSNFTLKIRSTKLEDSAMYFCASSGERNTEAFFGQGTRLTVV.

This sequence joins TRBV27 and TRBJ1-3; 7 nucleotides agree with TRBD1. Germline V gives CDR1 MNHEY, CDR2 SMNVEV (reference sequence). The CDR3 consists of 15 residues. The V and J ends lost 4 bases and 2 bases, in that order; junction bases with no gene match: 5. CDR3 sequence reads: CASSSLTGPGNTIYF. Written as DNA, the CDR3 is TGTGCCAGCAGTTCTCTGACAGGGCCTGGAAACACCATATATTTT.

The chain employs TRBV24-1 and TRBJ2-1; 10 nucleotides agree with TRBD2. The germline V gene has CDR1 KGHDR and CDR2 SFDVKD. V was clipped by 4 bases and J by 6 bases; unmatched bases: 5. The CDR3 is 15 residues long. The CDR3 nucleotides are TGTGCCACCAGTGAAAGCGGGAGGGCCCCCAATGAGCAGTTCTTC. Its translation is CATSESGRAPNEQFF.

The chain combines TRBV4-1 with TRBJ2-7; TRBD2 aligns across 11 bases. This CDR3 has 15 residues. Looked up from germline, CDR1 is MGHRA and CDR2 is YSYEKL. V lost 0 bases, J lost 7 bases, and 5 bases stayed unmatched. The DNA for the CDR3 is TGCGCCAGCAGCCAAGATACTAGCGGGAGTCGGGAGCAGTACTTC. Amino acids: CASSQDTSGSREQYF.

The chain links TRBV5-4 to TRBJ1-4; a weak D match, TRBD1 (6 bases). This CDR3 contains 13 residues. From germline, CDR1 is SGHNT and CDR2 YYREEE (reference sequence). The V gene lost 4 bases and the J gene lost 5 bases, with 9 bases spanning the gap. DNA of the CDR3: TGTGCCAGCAGCCGGACAGAAAATGAAAAACTGTTTTTT. It is translated as CASSRTENEKLFF.